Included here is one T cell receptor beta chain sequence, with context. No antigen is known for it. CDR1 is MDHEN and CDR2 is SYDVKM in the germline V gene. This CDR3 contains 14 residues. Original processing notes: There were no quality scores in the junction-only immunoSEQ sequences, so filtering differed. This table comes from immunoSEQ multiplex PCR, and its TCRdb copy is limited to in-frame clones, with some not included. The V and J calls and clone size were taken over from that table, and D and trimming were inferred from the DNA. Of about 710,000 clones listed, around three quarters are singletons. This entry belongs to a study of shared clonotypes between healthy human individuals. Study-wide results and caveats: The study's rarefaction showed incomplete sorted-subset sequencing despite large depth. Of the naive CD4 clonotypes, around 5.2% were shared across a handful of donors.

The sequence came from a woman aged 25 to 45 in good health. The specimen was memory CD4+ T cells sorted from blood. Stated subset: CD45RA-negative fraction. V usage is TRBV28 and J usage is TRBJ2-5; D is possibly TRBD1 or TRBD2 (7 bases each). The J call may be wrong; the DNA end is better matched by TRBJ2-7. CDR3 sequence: CASRGGGNFYEQYF. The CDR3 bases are TGTGCCAGCAGGGGAGGGGGCAATTTCTACGAGCAGTACTTC.